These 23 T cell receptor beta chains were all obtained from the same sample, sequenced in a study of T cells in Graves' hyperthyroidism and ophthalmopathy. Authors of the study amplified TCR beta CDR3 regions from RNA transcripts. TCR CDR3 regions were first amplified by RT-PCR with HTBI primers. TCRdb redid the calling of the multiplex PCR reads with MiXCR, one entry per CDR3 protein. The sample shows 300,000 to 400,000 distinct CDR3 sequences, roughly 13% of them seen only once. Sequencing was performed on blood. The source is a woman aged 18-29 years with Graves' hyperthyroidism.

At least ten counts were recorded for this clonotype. As DNA, the CDR3 is TGTGCCAGCAGCCGGGACAGGAACTATGGCTACACCTTC. This codes for CASSRDRNYGYTF. The rearrangement uses TRBV3-1 and TRBJ1-2, with TRBD1 matching 8 bases. The CDR3 runs 13 residues. Germline V gives CDR1 LGHDT, CDR2 YNNKEL (reference sequence). The ends lost 4 bases at V and 2 bases at J; junction bases unmatched: 0.

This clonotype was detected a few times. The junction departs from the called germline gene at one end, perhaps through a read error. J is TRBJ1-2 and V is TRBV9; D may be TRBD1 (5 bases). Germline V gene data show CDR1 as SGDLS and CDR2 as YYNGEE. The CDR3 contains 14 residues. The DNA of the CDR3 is TGTGACAGCAGTCACTCTCAGGGTCTGGCTGGCTACACCTTC. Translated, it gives CDSSHSQGLAGYTF.

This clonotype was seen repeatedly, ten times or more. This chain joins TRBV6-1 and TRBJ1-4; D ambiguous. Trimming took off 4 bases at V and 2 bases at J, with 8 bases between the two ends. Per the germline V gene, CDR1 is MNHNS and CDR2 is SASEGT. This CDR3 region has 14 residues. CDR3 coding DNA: TGTGCCAGCAGTGGTCACAGTACTAATGAAAAACTGTTTTTT. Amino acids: CASSGHSTNEKLFF.

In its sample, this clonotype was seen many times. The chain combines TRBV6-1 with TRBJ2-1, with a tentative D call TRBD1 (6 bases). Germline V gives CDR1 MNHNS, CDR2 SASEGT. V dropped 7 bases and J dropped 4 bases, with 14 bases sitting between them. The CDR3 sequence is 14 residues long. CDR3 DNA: TGTGCCAGCACCACCTTCGACAGGTACAATGAGCAGTTCTTC. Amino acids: CASTTFDRYNEQFF.

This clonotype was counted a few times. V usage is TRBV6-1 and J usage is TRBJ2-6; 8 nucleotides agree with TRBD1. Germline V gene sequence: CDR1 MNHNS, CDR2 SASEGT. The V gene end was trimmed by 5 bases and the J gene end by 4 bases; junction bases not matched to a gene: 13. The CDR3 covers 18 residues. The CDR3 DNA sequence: TGTGCCAGCAGTAGAAGTGGGCAGGGGGCGGCGGGGGCCAACGTCCTGACTTTC. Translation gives CASSRSGQGAAGANVLTF.

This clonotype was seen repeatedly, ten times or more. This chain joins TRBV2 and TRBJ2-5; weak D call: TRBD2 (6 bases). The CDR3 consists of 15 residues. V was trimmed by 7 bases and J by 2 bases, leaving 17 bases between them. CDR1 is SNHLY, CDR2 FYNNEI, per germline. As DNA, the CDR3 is TGTGCCAGCACTGGGACTGGGATGTCGCAAGAGACCCAGTACTTC. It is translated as CASTGTGMSQETQYF.

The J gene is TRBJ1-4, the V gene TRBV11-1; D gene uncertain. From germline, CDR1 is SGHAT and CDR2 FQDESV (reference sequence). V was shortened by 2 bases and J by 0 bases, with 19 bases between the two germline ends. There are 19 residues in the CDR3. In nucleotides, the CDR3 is TGTGCCAGCAGCTTACCCCCACGTCGGAGTCGGGCAACTAATGAAAAACTGTTTTTT. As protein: CASSLPPRRSRATNEKLFF. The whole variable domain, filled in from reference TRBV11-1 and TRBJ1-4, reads EAEVAQSPRYKITEKSQAVAFWCDPISGHATLYWYRQILGQGPELLVQFQDESVVDDSQLPKDRFSAERLKGVDSTLKIQPAELGDSAMYLCASSLPPRRSRATNEKLFFGSGTQLSVL.

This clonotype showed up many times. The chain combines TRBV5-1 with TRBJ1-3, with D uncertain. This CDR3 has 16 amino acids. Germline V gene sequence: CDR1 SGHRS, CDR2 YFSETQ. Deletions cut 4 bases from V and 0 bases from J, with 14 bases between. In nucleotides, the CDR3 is TGCGCCAGCAGCGCCGTTGACCCACGCTCTGGAAACACCATATATTTT. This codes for CASSAVDPRSGNTIYF.

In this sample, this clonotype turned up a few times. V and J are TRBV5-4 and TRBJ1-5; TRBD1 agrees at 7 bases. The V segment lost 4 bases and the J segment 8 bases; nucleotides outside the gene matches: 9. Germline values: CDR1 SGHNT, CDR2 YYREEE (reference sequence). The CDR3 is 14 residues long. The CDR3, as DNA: TGTGCCAGCAGCCCGCCGCAGGGGGTAAAGCCCCAGCATTTT. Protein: CASSPPQGVKPQHF.

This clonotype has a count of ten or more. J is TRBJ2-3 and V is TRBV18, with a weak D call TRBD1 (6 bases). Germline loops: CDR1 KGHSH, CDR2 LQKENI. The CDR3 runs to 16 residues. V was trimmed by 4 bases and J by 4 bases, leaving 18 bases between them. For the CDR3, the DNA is TGTGCCAGCTCACAACAGGGTGCGTTAAGGCCAGATACGCAGTATTTT. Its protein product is CASSQQGALRPDTQYF. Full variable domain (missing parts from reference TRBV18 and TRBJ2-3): NAGVMQNPRHLVRRRGQEARLRCSPMKGHSHVYWYRQLPEEGLKFMVYLQKENIIDESGMPKERFSAEFPKEGPSILRIQQVVRGDSAAYFCASSQQGALRPDTQYFGPGTRLTVL.

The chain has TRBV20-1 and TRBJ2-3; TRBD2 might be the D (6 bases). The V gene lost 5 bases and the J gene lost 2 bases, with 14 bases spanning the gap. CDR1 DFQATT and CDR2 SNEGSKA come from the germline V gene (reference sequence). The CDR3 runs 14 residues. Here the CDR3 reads CSALTRRATDTQYF. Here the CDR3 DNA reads TGCAGTGCTCTCACGAGGAGGGCCACAGATACGCAGTATTTT.

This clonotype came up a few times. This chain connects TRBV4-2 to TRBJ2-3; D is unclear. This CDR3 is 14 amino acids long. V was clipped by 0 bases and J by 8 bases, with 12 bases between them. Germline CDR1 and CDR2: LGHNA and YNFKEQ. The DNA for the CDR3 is TGTGCCAGCAGCCAAGACCAGGAAATCAGTACGCAGTATTTT. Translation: CASSQDQEISTQYF.

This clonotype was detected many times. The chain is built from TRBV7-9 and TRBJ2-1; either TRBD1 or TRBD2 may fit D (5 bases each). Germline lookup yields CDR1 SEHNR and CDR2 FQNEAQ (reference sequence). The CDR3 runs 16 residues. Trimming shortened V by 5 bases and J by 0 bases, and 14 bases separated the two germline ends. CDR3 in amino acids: CASSQRGEFSYNEQFF. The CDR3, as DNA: TGTGCCAGCAGCCAAAGAGGGGAATTCTCCTACAATGAGCAGTTCTTC.

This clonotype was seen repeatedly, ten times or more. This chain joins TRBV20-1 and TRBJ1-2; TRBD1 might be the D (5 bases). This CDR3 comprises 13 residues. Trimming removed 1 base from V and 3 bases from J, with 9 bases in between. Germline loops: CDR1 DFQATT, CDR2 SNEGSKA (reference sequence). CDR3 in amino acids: CSARVGVYYGYTF. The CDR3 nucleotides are TGCAGTGCTAGAGTGGGGGTATACTATGGCTACACCTTC.

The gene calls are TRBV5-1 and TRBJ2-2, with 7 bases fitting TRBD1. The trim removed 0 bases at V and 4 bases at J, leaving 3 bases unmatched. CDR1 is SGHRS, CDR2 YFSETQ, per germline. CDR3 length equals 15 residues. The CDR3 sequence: CASSLEGASTGELFF. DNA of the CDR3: TGCGCCAGCAGCTTGGAGGGGGCGTCCACCGGGGAGCTGTTTTTT.

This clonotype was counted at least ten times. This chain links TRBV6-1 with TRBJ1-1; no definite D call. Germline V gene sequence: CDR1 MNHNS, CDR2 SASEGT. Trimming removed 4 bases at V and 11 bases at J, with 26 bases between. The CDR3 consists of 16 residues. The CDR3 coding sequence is TGTGCCAGCAGTGTATCACGGGAGACGTCTTCGAGTCCCGCTTTCTTT. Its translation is CASSVSRETSSSPAFF.

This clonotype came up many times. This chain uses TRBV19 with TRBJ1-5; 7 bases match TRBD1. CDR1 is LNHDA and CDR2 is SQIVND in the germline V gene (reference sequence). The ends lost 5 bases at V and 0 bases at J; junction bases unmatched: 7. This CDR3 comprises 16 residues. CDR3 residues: CASSLWGQNSNQPQHF. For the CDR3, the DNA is TGTGCCAGTAGTTTATGGGGACAGAATAGCAATCAGCCCCAGCATTTT.

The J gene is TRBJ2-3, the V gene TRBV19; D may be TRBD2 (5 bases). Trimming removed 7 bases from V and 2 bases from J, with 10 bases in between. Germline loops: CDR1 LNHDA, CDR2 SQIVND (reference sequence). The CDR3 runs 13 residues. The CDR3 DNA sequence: TGTGCCAGTAACACCGGGGACACAGATACGCAGTATTTT. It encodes CASNTGDTDTQYF.

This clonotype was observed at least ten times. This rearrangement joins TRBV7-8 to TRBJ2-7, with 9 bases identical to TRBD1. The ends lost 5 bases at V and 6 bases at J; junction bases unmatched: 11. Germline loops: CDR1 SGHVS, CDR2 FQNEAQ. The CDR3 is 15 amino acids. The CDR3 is CASSALGTGKVEQYF. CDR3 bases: TGTGCCAGCAGCGCTTTAGGGACAGGGAAGGTCGAGCAGTACTTC. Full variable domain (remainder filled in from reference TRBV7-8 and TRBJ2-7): GAGVSQSPRYKVAKRGQDVALRCDPISGHVSLFWYQQALGQGPEFLTYFQNEAQLDKSGLPSDRFFAERPEGSVSTLKIQRTQQEDSAVYLCASSALGTGKVEQYFGPGTRLTVT.

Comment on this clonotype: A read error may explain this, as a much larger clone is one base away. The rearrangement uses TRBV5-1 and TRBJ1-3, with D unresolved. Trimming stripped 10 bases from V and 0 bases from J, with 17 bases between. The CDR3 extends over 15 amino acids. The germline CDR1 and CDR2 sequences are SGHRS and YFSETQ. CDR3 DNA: TGCGCCGGCACCTCCATGGGGTCCTCTGGAAACACCATATATTTT. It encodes CAGTSMGSSGNTIYF.

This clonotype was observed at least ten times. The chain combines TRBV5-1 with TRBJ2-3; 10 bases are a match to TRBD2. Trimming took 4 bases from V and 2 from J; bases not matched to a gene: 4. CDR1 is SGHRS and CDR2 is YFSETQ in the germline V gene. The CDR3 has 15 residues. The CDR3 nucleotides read TGCGCCAGCAGCACAGGACTAGCGGACACAGATACGCAGTATTTT. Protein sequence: CASSTGLADTDTQYF.

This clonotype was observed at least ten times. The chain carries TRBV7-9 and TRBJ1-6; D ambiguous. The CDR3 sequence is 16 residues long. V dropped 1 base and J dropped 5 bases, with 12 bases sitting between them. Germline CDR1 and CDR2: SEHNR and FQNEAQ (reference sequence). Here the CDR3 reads CASSLDWSDNNSPLHF. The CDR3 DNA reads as TGTGCCAGCAGCTTAGACTGGTCAGACAATAATTCACCCCTCCACTTT.

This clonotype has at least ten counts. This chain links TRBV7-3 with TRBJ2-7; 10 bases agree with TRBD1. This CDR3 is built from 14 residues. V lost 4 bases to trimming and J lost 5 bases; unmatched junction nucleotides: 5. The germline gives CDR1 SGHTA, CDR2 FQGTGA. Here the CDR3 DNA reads TGTGCCAGCAGCTCGGGACAGGGGATTCACGAGCAGTACTTC. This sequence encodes CASSSGQGIHEQYF.